This T cell receptor (beta chain) was identified during a study of blood T cell repertoires in COVID-19. Per the germline V gene, CDR1 is SGHTS and CDR2 is YDEGEE. The CDR3 loop spans 14 amino acids. V lost 0 bases and J 2 bases, leaving 7 bases between the germline ends. Sequencing used immunoSEQ multiplex PCR; TCRdb keeps in-frame clones, though not all of them. This sample has about 140,000 clones, with 60% to 85% found just once. The sample was peripheral blood. The chain recombines TRBV5-8 with TRBJ2-3; D is ambiguous. This receptor was obtained from a man aged 50 to 60 with acute or convalescent COVID-19. The CDR3 here is CASSLEQITDTQYF. Written as DNA, the CDR3 is TGTGCCAGCAGCTTGGAACAGATCACAGATACGCAGTATTTT.